This TCR beta chain was recovered during a study of CD8 T cells in ankylosing spondylitis. The study's findings and limits: Seemingly characteristic of ankylosing spondylitis blood was a TCR beta motif consisting of roughly 8 highly homologous variants. Matched ankylosing spondylitis synovial fluid reportedly showed significant enrichment of disease-linked clones. Disease-linked clones, CD8+, were relatively rare in peripheral blood.

V was clipped by 1 base and J by 9 bases; unmatched bases: 8. The CDR3 contains 15 residues. Germline CDR1 and CDR2: SGHVS and FNYEAQ. This clonotype showed up just a few times. What it binds is not known. Libraries for TCR beta were made by quantitative 5'-RACE with molecular barcodes. One entry per CDR3 protein results from TCRdb running MiXCR on the 5' RACE reads. Here the sample spans about 360,000 distinct CDR3 sequences, more than 20% being singletons. This TCR derives from a male donor with ankylosing spondylitis or in good health (not recorded which). Material for sequencing was blood, either unsorted or a sorted T cell fraction (not recorded which). The genes are TRBV7-6 and TRBJ2-5; 10 nucleotides align to TRBD1. The CDR3: CASSLGDRGPLAQYF. CDR3 coding DNA: TGTGCCAGCAGCTTAGGAGACAGGGGGCCATTGGCCCAGTACTTC.